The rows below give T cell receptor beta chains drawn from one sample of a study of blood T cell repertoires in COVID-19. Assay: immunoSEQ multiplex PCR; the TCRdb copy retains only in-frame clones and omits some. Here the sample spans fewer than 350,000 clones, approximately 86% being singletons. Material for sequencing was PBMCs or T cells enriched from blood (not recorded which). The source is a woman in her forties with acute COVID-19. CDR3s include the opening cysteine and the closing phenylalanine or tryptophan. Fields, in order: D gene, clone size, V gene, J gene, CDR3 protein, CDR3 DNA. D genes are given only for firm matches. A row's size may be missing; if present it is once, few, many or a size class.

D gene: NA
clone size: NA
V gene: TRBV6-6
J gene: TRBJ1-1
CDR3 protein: CASSQLQSENTEAFF
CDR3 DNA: TGTGCCAGCAGCCAGTTACAGTCAGAAAACACTGAAGCTTTCTTT

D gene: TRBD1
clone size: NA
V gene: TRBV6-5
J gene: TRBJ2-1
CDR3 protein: CASSPRGHDEQFF
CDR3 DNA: TGTGCCAGCAGTCCCAGGGGGCATGATGAGCAGTTCTTC

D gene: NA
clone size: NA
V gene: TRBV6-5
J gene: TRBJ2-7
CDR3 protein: CASSLTQGLGEQYF
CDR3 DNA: TGTGCCAGCAGTCTAACACAGGGCCTCGGGGAGCAGTACTTC

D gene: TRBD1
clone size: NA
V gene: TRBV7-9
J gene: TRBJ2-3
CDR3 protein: CASSLIRAGGDTQYF
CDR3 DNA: TGTGCCAGCAGCTTAATTAGGGCAGGGGGCGATACGCAGTATTTT

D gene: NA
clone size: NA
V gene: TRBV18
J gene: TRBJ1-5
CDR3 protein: CASSPLKGDSNQPQHF
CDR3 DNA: TGTGCCAGCTCACCACTGAAGGGGGATAGCAATCAGCCCCAGCATTTT

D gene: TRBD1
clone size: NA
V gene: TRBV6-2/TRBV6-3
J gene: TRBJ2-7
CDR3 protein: CASSNGQAAIYEQYF
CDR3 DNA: TGTGCCAGCAGCAACGGACAGGCCGCAATCTACGAGCAGTACTTC

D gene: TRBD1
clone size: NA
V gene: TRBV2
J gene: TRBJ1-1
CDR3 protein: CASRDNKGARAFF
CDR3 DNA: TGTGCCAGCAGAGACAATAAGGGGGCTCGAGCTTTCTTT

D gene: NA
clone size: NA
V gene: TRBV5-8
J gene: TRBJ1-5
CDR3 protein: CASSLQGKSNQPQHF
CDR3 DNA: TGTGCCAGCAGCTTGCAGGGGAAAAGCAATCAGCCCCAGCATTTT

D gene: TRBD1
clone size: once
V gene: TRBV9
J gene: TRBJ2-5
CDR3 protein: CASSGRDSTLQETQYF
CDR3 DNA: TGTGCCAGCAGCGGCCGGGACAGCACCCTCCAAGAGACCCAGTACTTC

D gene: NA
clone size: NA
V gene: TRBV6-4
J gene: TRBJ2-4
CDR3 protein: CASSDRDNYPAKNIQYF
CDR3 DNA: TGTGCCAGCAGTGACCGGGACAACTACCCGGCCAAAAACATTCAGTACTTC

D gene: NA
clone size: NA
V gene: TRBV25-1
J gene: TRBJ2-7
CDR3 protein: CASSGGSISGAYEQYF
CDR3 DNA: TGTGCCAGCAGTGGAGGAAGTATTAGCGGAGCCTACGAGCAGTACTTC

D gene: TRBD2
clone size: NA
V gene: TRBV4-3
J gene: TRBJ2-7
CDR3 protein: CASSQGLLAGRYEQYF
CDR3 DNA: TGCGCCAGCAGCCAAGGGTTACTAGCGGGACGATACGAGCAGTACTTC

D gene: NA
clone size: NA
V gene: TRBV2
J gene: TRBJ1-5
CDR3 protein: CASSIDGAQHF
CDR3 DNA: TGTGCCAGCAGTATAGACGGGGCCCAGCATTTT

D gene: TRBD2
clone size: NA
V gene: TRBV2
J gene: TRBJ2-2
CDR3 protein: CASSGTSGSTGELFF
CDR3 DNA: TGTGCCAGCAGTGGGACTAGCGGGAGCACCGGGGAGCTGTTTTTT

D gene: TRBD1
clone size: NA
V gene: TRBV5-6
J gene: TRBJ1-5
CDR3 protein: CASSFSGTGSDQPQHF
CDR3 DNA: TGTGCCAGCAGCTTTTCCGGGACAGGGTCTGATCAGCCCCAGCATTTT

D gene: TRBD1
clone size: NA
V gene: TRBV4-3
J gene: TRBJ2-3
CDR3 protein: CASSQARGPTDTQYF
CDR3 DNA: TGCGCCAGCAGCCAAGCCAGGGGGCCCACAGATACGCAGTATTTT

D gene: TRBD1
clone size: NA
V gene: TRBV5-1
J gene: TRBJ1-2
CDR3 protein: CASSPGGTGVYGYTF
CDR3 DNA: TGCGCCAGCAGCCCTGGAGGGACAGGGGTTTATGGCTACACCTTC

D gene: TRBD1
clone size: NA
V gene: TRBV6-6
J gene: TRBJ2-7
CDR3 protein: CASSARDSKLTYEQYF
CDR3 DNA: TGTGCCAGCAGTGCCCGGGACAGTAAACTTACCTACGAGCAGTACTTC

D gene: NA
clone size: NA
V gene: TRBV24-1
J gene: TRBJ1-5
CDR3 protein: CATSDSRSPREPQHF
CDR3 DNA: TGTGCCACCAGTGATTCCCGTTCCCCTCGGGAGCCCCAGCATTTT

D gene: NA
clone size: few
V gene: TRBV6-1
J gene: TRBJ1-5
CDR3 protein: CASSEGTGGRQPQHF
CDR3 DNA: TGTGCCAGCAGTGAAGGTACGGGAGGGAGGCAGCCCCAGCATTTT

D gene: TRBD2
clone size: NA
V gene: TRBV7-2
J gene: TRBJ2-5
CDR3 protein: CASSLDHGGGITAQYF
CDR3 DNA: TGTGCCAGCAGCTTAGATCACGGGGGGGGTATAACGGCCCAGTACTTC

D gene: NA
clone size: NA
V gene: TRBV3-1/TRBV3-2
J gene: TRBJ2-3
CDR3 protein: CASSPRGLSSGRRLSTDTQYF
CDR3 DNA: TGTGCCAGCAGCCCCAGGGGGCTGAGTAGCGGGCGCCGACTAAGCACAGATACGCAGTATTTT

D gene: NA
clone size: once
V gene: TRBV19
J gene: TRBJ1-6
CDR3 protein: CASSIPPRPGYNSPLHF
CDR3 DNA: TGTGCCAGTAGTATCCCGCCTCGGCCGGGGTATAATTCACCCCTCCACTTT

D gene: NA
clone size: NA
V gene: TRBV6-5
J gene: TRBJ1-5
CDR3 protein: CASRTGMEPQHF
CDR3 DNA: TGTGCCAGCAGGACGGGGATGGAGCCCCAGCATTTT

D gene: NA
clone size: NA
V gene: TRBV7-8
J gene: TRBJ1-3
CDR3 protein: CASSLVVTTAGRGSGNTIYF
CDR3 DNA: TGTGCCAGCAGCTTAGTCGTTACCACTGCGGGACGGGGCTCTGGAAACACCATATATTTT

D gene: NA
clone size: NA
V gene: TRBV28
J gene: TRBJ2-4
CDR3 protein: CASSLPTPKGANIQYF
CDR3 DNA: TGTGCCAGCAGTTTACCCACGCCGAAAGGGGCGAACATTCAGTACTTC

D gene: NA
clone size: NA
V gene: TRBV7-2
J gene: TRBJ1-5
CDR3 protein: CASSKTGENQPQHF
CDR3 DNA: TGTGCCAGCAGCAAGACAGGTGAAAATCAGCCCCAGCATTTT

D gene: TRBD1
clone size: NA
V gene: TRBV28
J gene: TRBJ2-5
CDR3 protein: CASSSPGQGVETQYF
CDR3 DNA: TGTGCCAGCAGTTCTCCGGGACAGGGAGTAGAGACCCAGTACTTC

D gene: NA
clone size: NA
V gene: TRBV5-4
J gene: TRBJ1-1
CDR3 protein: CASSTMEGGTEAFF
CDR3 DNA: TGTGCCAGCAGCACTATGGAGGGTGGTACTGAAGCTTTCTTT